One and the same sample provided the 22 T cell receptor beta chains below, sequenced in a study of OX40 agonist ivuxolimab in advanced cancers. The repertoire was sequenced with immunoSEQ multiplex PCR; TCRdb's copy has only in-frame clones and lacks some. The table lists tens of thousands of clones, 91% of them singletons. Sample: CD4+ or CD8+ T cells sorted from blood, taken in a trial of the OX40 agonist ivuxolimab. The receptors were gathered from an adult with an advanced solid tumor such as melanoma, head and neck, liver or kidney cancer.

The chain uses TRBV6-5 and TRBJ1-2, with 11 bases aligning to TRBD1. Germline V lookup: CDR1 MNHEY, CDR2 SVGAGI. The CDR3 consists of 15 residues. V lost 6 bases, J lost 6 bases, and 9 bases stayed unmatched. The CDR3 protein is CASRNTGTGGDGYTF. CDR3 in DNA: TGTGCCAGCAGGAATACCGGGACAGGGGGTGATGGCTACACCTTC.

The rearrangement uses TRBV27 and TRBJ2-7; TRBD1 agrees at 9 bases. Germline V gene sequence: CDR1 MNHEY, CDR2 SMNVEV (reference sequence). V gave up 3 bases and J gave up 4 bases; unmatched junction bases: 4. The CDR3 length is 14 residues. The CDR3 spells CASSFSGTGYEQYF. Written as DNA, the CDR3 is TGTGCCAGCAGTTTCTCCGGGACAGGGTACGAGCAGTACTTC.

The chain employs TRBV30 and TRBJ2-7; D is possibly TRBD2 (5 bases). Trimming took 0 bases from V and 2 from J, leaving 11 bases between them. CDR1 and CDR2 (germline): GTSNPN, SVGIG (reference sequence). The CDR3 is 14 residues long. The CDR3 loop reads CAWSVDGVPYEQYF. The CDR3 bases are TGTGCCTGGAGTGTGGACGGGGTCCCCTACGAGCAGTACTTC.

J is TRBJ2-7 and V is TRBV4-2, with D possibly TRBD2 on 5 matching bases. The CDR3 spans 13 residues. Germline lookup yields CDR1 LGHNA and CDR2 YNFKEQ. V lost 4 bases and J lost 6, with 13 bases in between. The CDR3 coding sequence is TGTGCCAGCAGCCGGAGTTGGGGAGCCGAGCAGTACTTC. Residues: CASSRSWGAEQYF.

V and J are TRBV4-2 and TRBJ2-1; 8 nucleotides agree with TRBD2. V gave up 0 bases and J gave up 4 bases; unmatched junction bases: 8. Germline V gene sequence: CDR1 LGHNA, CDR2 YNFKEQ. The CDR3 totals 17 residues. The CDR3 loop reads CASSQDRSGAPYNEQFF. The CDR3 DNA is TGTGCCAGCAGCCAAGACCGTAGCGGGGCCCCTTACAATGAGCAGTTCTTC.

J is TRBJ1-4 and V is TRBV6-1; 12 nucleotides agree with TRBD1. The junction had 5 bases not matched to a gene; V was cut back by 3 bases and J by 3 bases. In germline, CDR1 is MNHNS, CDR2 SASEGT. This CDR3 is built from 17 residues. Here the CDR3 reads CASSDPGQGAANEKLFF. The CDR3 nucleotides are TGTGCCAGCAGTGACCCGGGACAGGGGGCGGCTAATGAAAAACTGTTTTTT.

The chain employs TRBV4-1 and TRBJ2-2, with TRBD1 identical over 10 bases. V gave up 1 base and J gave up 6 bases; unmatched junction bases: 5. Germline CDR1 is MGHRA and CDR2 is YSYEKL. There are 16 residues in the CDR3. The CDR3 here is CASSQGGQGLSGELFF. In DNA form, the CDR3 reads TGCGCCAGCAGCCAAGGGGGACAGGGGCTCTCCGGGGAGCTGTTTTTT.

The chain carries TRBV7-9 and TRBJ2-1; a weak D match, TRBD2 (6 bases). Germline V gene lookup returns CDR1 SEHNR and CDR2 FQNEAQ (reference sequence). Trimming cost V 5 bases and J 6 bases, with 23 bases left between them. CDR3 length equals 17 residues. The CDR3 protein is CASSAPPETRRANEQFF. Written as DNA, the CDR3 is TGTGCCAGCAGCGCCCCCCCTGAGACTCGGAGGGCCAATGAGCAGTTCTTC.

For this clone: This likely comes from a read error, as the CDR3 has no conserved phenylalanine or tryptophan at its end. It is unclear where the CDR3 begins or ends on the DNA, so no DNA is shown, and the CDR3 is as TCRdb lists it. This chain links TRBV6-5 with TRBJ2-7; the D call TRBD2 from the table was never checked on the DNA. Germline V gene sequence: CDR1 MNHEY, CDR2 SVGAGI. The CDR3 is 11 residues long, counting both termini. The CDR3 loop reads CASSAGRAFVI.

V usage is TRBV5-6 and J usage is TRBJ2-1, with D tentatively TRBD2 (5 bases). The CDR3 has 16 residues. Germline CDR1 and CDR2: SGHDT and YYEEEE. V lost 5 bases and J lost 0, with 15 bases in between. The CDR3 region is CASSTLAESSYNEQFF. The CDR3 DNA reads as TGTGCCAGCAGTACTCTAGCTGAGAGCTCCTACAATGAGCAGTTCTTC.

The V gene is TRBV5-1, the J gene TRBJ1-1; 8 bases match TRBD1. The CDR3 length is 15 residues. Looked up from germline, CDR1 is SGHRS and CDR2 is YFSETQ. V shed 0 bases, J shed 4 bases, and the junction held 5 bases outside the gene matches. The DNA for the CDR3 is TGCGCCAGCAGCTTGGCAGGGGGCGCAGGCACTGAAGCTTTCTTT. Translating gives CASSLAGGAGTEAFF.

This clone was seen a few times. The chain recombines TRBV10-2 with TRBJ2-7; D is possibly TRBD2 (6 bases). V was clipped by 6 bases and J by 0 bases, with 12 bases between them. Germline lookup yields CDR1 WSHSY and CDR2 SAAADI. There are 14 residues in the CDR3. The CDR3 DNA follows: TGCGCCAGCAGAGCGGGCGGCGGCTCCTACGAGCAGTACTTC. Translating it yields CASRAGGGSYEQYF.

The chain uses TRBV5-1 and TRBJ2-3; D remains ambiguous. Per the germline V gene, CDR1 is SGHRS and CDR2 is YFSETQ. This CDR3 is built from 14 residues. V lost 0 bases and J 2 bases, leaving 7 bases between the germline ends. The chain's CDR3 is CASSLERYTDTQYF. In DNA form, the CDR3 reads TGCGCCAGCAGCTTGGAGAGATACACAGATACGCAGTATTTT.

The chain combines TRBV4-1 with TRBJ1-2, with D hard to call. The ends were cut back, 7 bases at V and 2 bases at J, with 14 bases in the middle. The germline gives CDR1 MGHRA, CDR2 YSYEKL. This CDR3 is built from 14 residues. The CDR3 DNA reads as TGCGCCAGCACATACGACGCGGCAAACTATGGCTACACCTTC. It codes for CASTYDAANYGYTF.

About this clone: The sample contains more than one DNA sequence encoding this CDR3. CDR3 amino acids: CSVELADYEQYF. CDR3 bases: TGCAGCGTTGAACTGGCAGACTACGAGCAGTACTTC. The V and J genes are TRBV29-1 and TRBJ2-7; D call uncertain. This CDR3 is built from 12 residues. V lost 2 bases, J lost 3 bases, and 8 bases lay in between. The germline CDR1 and CDR2 sequences are SQVTM and ANQGSEA.

Here the CDR3 DNA reads TGTGCCAGCAGATTCGCGGGAGGAGGCTACGAGCAGTACTTC. It codes for CASRFAGGGYEQYF. The chain joins TRBV6-5 to TRBJ2-7, with 8 bases aligning to TRBD2. The CDR3 loop spans 14 amino acids. Trimming cost V 6 bases and J 3 bases; bases outside gene matches: 7. Per the germline V gene, CDR1 is MNHEY and CDR2 is SVGAGI.

This sequence joins TRBV28 and TRBJ1-3; D is possibly TRBD1 (5 bases). This CDR3 has 15 residues. V was pared by 5 bases and J by 1 base, with 12 bases between. Germline-derived CDR1 and CDR2 are MDHEN and SYDVKM. CDR3 amino acids: CASSPWGVSGNTIYF. The CDR3 nucleotides are TGTGCCAGCAGTCCATGGGGGGTATCTGGAAACACCATATATTTT.

This sequence joins TRBV18 and TRBJ2-5, with 7 bases identical to TRBD1. CDR3 length: 14 amino acids. The ends lost 6 bases at V and 4 bases at J; junction bases unmatched: 8. In germline, CDR1 is KGHSH, CDR2 LQKENI. Here the CDR3 reads CASSQNRGSETQYF. The CDR3 nucleotides read TGTGCCAGCTCCCAAAACAGGGGATCAGAGACCCAGTACTTC.

The chain links TRBV19 to TRBJ2-1; possible D gene TRBD2, 5 bases. CDR1 is LNHDA, CDR2 SQIVND, per germline (reference sequence). The length of the CDR3 is 14 residues. Trimming left V 3 bases short and J 7 bases short, with 13 bases between. This CDR3 reads CASSITRPPNEQFF. CDR3 sequence (DNA): TGTGCCAGTAGTATCACTAGGCCCCCAAATGAGCAGTTCTTC. The whole variable domain, filled in from reference TRBV19 and TRBJ2-1, reads DGGITQSPKYLFRKEGQNVTLSCEQNLNHDAMYWYRQDPGQGLRLIYYSQIVNDFQKGDIAEGYSVSREKKESFPLTVTSAQKNPTAFYLCASSITRPPNEQFFGPGTRLTVL.

The chain carries TRBV6-5 and TRBJ1-1; D may be TRBD1 (6 bases). The ends were cut back, 8 bases at V and 7 bases at J, with 20 bases in the middle. The CDR3 contains 14 residues. Germline CDR1 reads MNHEY; CDR2 reads SVGAGI. The CDR3 protein is CASAGIQGNREAFF. As DNA, the CDR3 is TGTGCCAGCGCGGGCATCCAGGGGAATCGTGAAGCTTTCTTT.

This CDR3 reads CAWSPGGYNEQFF. The CDR3 DNA is TGTGCCTGGTCCCCGGGGGGGTACAATGAGCAGTTCTTC. The V and J genes are TRBV30 and TRBJ2-1, with 8 nucleotides matching TRBD2. CDR1 GTSNPN and CDR2 SVGIG come from the germline V gene (reference sequence). There are 13 residues in the CDR3. V shed 5 bases and J 4 bases; nucleotides not matched to a gene: 4.

The chain uses TRBV6-1 and TRBJ2-7, with D perhaps matching TRBD1 or TRBD2 (5 bases each). Germline V gene data show CDR1 as MNHNS and CDR2 as SASEGT. Trimming removed 6 bases at V and 7 bases at J, with 19 bases between. The CDR3 contains 14 residues. This CDR3 is CASRLIGQREEQYF. CDR3 DNA sequence: TGTGCCAGCAGATTGATCGGACAACGGGAAGAGCAGTACTTC.